One sample yielded the 22 T cell receptor beta chains listed below, sequenced in a study of blood T cells in healthy people across ages. It was with a sample-barcoded 5' primer and a J-beta primer mix that a second PCR of about 6 to 12 cycles was run. TCRdb fed the 5' RACE reads into MiXCR, producing one record per CDR3 protein. The sample lists some 1.5 million distinct CDR3 sequences, approximately 42% occurring once. The sequenced sample consisted of blood. These receptors came from a woman aged 18-29 years in good health.

This clonotype was observed a single time. This chain connects TRBV20-1 to TRBJ2-1; 9 bases are a match to TRBD2. The CDR3 is made up of 15 amino acids. Per germline, CDR1 DFQATT and CDR2 SNEGSKA (reference sequence). Losses at the gene ends were 8 bases for V and 7 bases for J; bases not matched to a gene: 15. CDR3 sequence reads: CSTNQGAGGQNEQFF. The CDR3 nucleotides are TGCAGTACTAACCAGGGTGCGGGGGGGCAAAATGAGCAGTTCTTC.

This sequence joins TRBV4-1 and TRBJ2-7, with TRBD1 matching over 7 bases. Germline CDR1 is MGHRA and CDR2 is YSYEKL. The CDR3 runs to 15 residues. Losses at the gene ends were 2 bases for V and 4 bases for J; bases not matched to a gene: 8. As DNA, the CDR3 is TGCGCCAGCAGCCAAACAAACACAGGGGTGTACGAGCAGTACTTC. Encoded protein: CASSQTNTGVYEQYF.

This clonotype was picked up many times. The chain employs TRBV6-2 or TRBV6-3 and TRBJ2-3; D possibly corresponds to TRBD2 (5 bases). The V end lost 1 base, the J end lost 3 bases, and 14 bases lay between the germline ends. From germline, CDR1 is MNHEY and CDR2 SVGEGT. The CDR3 runs to 16 residues. CDR3 nucleotides: TGTGCCAGCAGTTACTGGCGGGCAAGAGGAACAGATACGCAGTATTTT. This gives the protein CASSYWRARGTDTQYF.

The chain employs TRBV20-1 and TRBJ1-4; D is possibly TRBD1 (6 bases). Per germline, CDR1 DFQATT and CDR2 SNEGSKA (reference sequence). Trimming shortened V by 3 bases and J by 6 bases, and 17 bases separated the two germline ends. The CDR3 is made up of 15 amino acids. The CDR3: CSARDSKLGDEKLFF. The CDR3 DNA sequence: TGCAGTGCTAGGGACAGCAAACTAGGGGATGAAAAACTGTTTTTT.

This clonotype showed up many times. The J gene is TRBJ2-1, the V gene TRBV4-2, with 7 bases lining up with TRBD2. The CDR3 has 17 residues. Germline trimming cut 0 bases from V and 7 bases from J; bases unmatched to any gene: 12. CDR1 and CDR2 from the germline V gene are LGHNA and YNFKEQ. The CDR3 reads CASSQDIPSGDENEQFF. In DNA form, the CDR3 reads TGTGCCAGCAGCCAAGATATCCCTAGCGGAGATGAGAATGAGCAGTTCTTC.

This clonotype was recorded once. DNA for the CDR3: TGTGCCAGCAGTTCCGACAGGACAAAGCAGTACTTC. It translates to CASSSDRTKQYF. The chain employs TRBV12-3 or TRBV12-4 and TRBJ2-7; D might be TRBD1 (6 bases). CDR3 size: 12 residues. Trimming cost V 4 bases and J 8 bases, with 12 bases left between them.

V and J are TRBV14 and TRBJ2-3; 7 bases fit TRBD1. Germline V gives CDR1 SGHDN, CDR2 FVKESK. V shed 2 bases and J 11 bases; nucleotides not matched to a gene: 4. This CDR3 region has 12 residues. The CDR3 coding sequence is TGTGCCAGCAGCCAAAGACAGGGCGTGCAGTATTTT. It specifies CASSQRQGVQYF.

The chain recombines TRBV28 with TRBJ2-4; maybe TRBD1 (6 bases). Trimming removed 11 bases at V and 2 bases at J, with 16 bases between. Germline V CDR1 and CDR2: MDHEN, SYDVKM. The CDR3 is made up of 14 amino acids. The chain's CDR3 is CASRDNGSKNIQYF. The DNA for the CDR3 is TGTGCCTCTAGGGACAATGGGTCCAAAAACATTCAGTACTTC.

This clonotype was detected once. This chain connects TRBV11-2 to TRBJ2-1; maybe TRBD2 (6 bases). The V gene's germline CDR1 is SGHAT and CDR2 FQNNGV. Deletions cut 5 bases from V and 4 bases from J, with 18 bases between. CDR3 length equals 16 residues. In nucleotides, the CDR3 is TGTGCCAGCAGCCCTAGGCTGGACTACCTGTACAATGAGCAGTTCTTC. Protein sequence: CASSPRLDYLYNEQFF.

The rearrangement links TRBV2 to TRBJ1-1; perhaps TRBD1 as D (6 bases). This CDR3 region has 15 residues. The V gene lost 6 bases and the J gene lost 8 bases, with 22 bases spanning the gap. Germline loops: CDR1 SNHLY, CDR2 FYNNEI. The CDR3 sequence is CASRRTGSTISEAFF. The CDR3 nucleotides read TGTGCCAGCAGGCGTACAGGGTCCACGATTTCCGAAGCTTTCTTT.

The chain recombines TRBV7-3 with TRBJ2-5, with D maybe TRBD1 (5 bases). Germline CDR1 is SGHTA and CDR2 is FQGTGA. This CDR3 is built from 13 residues. Between the trimmed V and J ends, which lost 5 bases and 9 bases, there was a span of 16 bases. CDR3 DNA sequence: TGTGCCAGCAGCCAAGGACAACTAAGGGCCCAGTACTTC. It yields the protein CASSQGQLRAQYF.

V gene TRBV7-2 combines with J gene TRBJ2-1; the D gene is possibly TRBD2 (6 bases). V lost 1 base and J 4 bases, leaving 11 bases between the germline ends. The CDR3 has 15 amino acids. The germline V gene encodes CDR1 SGHTA and CDR2 FQGNSA. The CDR3 nucleotides are TGTGCCAGCAGCTTAGTTGTTGGGGGGTACAATGAGCAGTTCTTC. It is translated as CASSLVVGGYNEQFF.

The table lists this clonotype with a count of one. V gene TRBV4-2 combines with J gene TRBJ2-1; unclear D gene. Germline CDR1 LGHNA, CDR2 YNFKEQ. The CDR3 extends over 12 amino acids. V shed 0 bases and J shed 12 bases, with 9 bases lying between them. The CDR3 loop is CASSQDSSAQFF. The CDR3 bases are TGTGCCAGCAGCCAAGACAGCAGTGCGCAGTTCTTC.

The V call is TRBV20-1, the J call TRBJ2-4, with TRBD1 identical over 9 bases. V trimming: 5 bases; J trimming: 6 bases; junction bases outside the gene matches: 11. The germline V gene encodes CDR1 DFQATT and CDR2 SNEGSKA (reference sequence). This CDR3 spans 15 amino acids. CDR3 protein: CSAPFPGQGRNIQYF. The CDR3 coding sequence is TGCAGTGCTCCTTTCCCGGGACAGGGCCGAAACATTCAGTACTTC.

This clonotype was counted a few times. The V gene is TRBV28, the J gene TRBJ1-2; no definite D call. Germline values: CDR1 MDHEN, CDR2 SYDVKM. The CDR3 covers 12 residues. Trimming took off 1 base at V and 7 bases at J, with 7 bases between the two ends. The CDR3 protein is CASSLYSRGYTF. Here the CDR3 DNA reads TGTGCCAGCAGTTTATACAGCCGTGGCTACACCTTC.

Comments on this clonotype: Mismatch with germline at one junction end may stem from a read error. V gene TRBV15 combines with J gene TRBJ2-1; D remains unclear. Germline CDR1 is LNHNV and CDR2 is YYDKDF (reference sequence). This CDR3 comprises 16 residues. This CDR3 is CATSVIRPNSYKEQFF. CDR3 nucleotide sequence: TGTGCCACCAGCGTAATACGCCCCAATTCCTACAAGGAGCAGTTCTTC.

The chain combines TRBV5-1 with TRBJ2-2; tentative D call: TRBD2 (6 bases). This CDR3 spans 15 amino acids. V lost 5 bases and J lost 1, with 12 bases in between. Germline CDR1 reads SGHRS; CDR2 reads YFSETQ. CDR3 sequence reads: CASRQDYLNTGELFF. CDR3 sequence (DNA): TGCGCCAGCAGACAGGACTATCTGAACACCGGGGAGCTGTTTTTT.

This clonotype has just one count. The rearrangement links TRBV28 to TRBJ2-1; 8 nucleotides agree with TRBD2. This CDR3 contains 14 residues. V lost 5 bases, J lost 7 bases, and 7 bases stayed unmatched. The V gene's germline CDR1 is MDHEN and CDR2 SYDVKM. The DNA of the CDR3 is TGTGCCAGCAGTCCTAGCGGGTTGAAGAATGAGCAGTTCTTC. Translation: CASSPSGLKNEQFF.

This sequence joins TRBV18 and TRBJ2-1, with 7 bases identical to TRBD2. Germline trimming cut 4 bases from V and 5 bases from J; bases unmatched to any gene: 5. This CDR3 contains 14 residues. The germline V gene has CDR1 KGHSH and CDR2 LQKENI. The DNA for the CDR3 is TGTGCCAGCTCACGCGGGAGTGGGGACAATGAGCAGTTCTTC. Residues: CASSRGSGDNEQFF.

The gene calls are TRBV11-1 and TRBJ2-3; D might be TRBD2 (6 bases). Trimming took off 5 bases at V and 2 bases at J, with 32 bases between the two ends. The CDR3 has 21 amino acids. CDR1 and CDR2 from the germline V gene are SGHAT and FQDESV (reference sequence). The CDR3 coding sequence is TGTGCCAGCAGCCCCCGGGTCGGAGGGCTGGTTACTCCGGCCCTCACAGATACGCAGTATTTT. This gives the protein CASSPRVGGLVTPALTDTQYF.

The chain combines TRBV5-1 with TRBJ2-7; TRBD1 aligns across 7 bases. CDR3 size: 15 residues. Germline V gives CDR1 SGHRS, CDR2 YFSETQ. After removal of 3 bases from V and 3 bases from J, the junction contained 9 bases not matched to a gene. The chain's CDR3 is CASSYPDRAGYEQYF. CDR3 DNA sequence: TGCGCCAGCAGCTACCCCGACAGGGCCGGCTACGAGCAGTACTTC.

This rearrangement joins TRBV7-3 to TRBJ2-1; TRBD2 is a possible D gene (7 bases). The V end was cut by 5 bases, the J end by 5 bases, with 19 bases between. Germline CDR1 is SGHTA and CDR2 is FQGTGA. This CDR3 has 16 residues. This CDR3 is CASSPSWGGLDNEQFF. The CDR3 nucleotides read TGTGCCAGCAGCCCCTCTTGGGGGGGCTTGGACAATGAGCAGTTCTTC.